The 19 T cell receptor beta chains below were found in one sample sequenced in a study of cytomegalovirus exposure and HLA in healthy donors. PCR primers comprised 60 Vbeta and 13 Jbeta primers. Only in-frame clones appear in the TCRdb table, and some are missing; sequencing was by immunoSEQ multiplex PCR. Of around 140,000 clones in the sample, approximately 80% were seen once. Sequencing was done on a sample of PBMCs. The source of these receptors is a male donor in good health and CMV-seropositive.

This clone was seen only a few times. V gene TRBV2 combines with J gene TRBJ2-5; 7 bases are shared with TRBD2. CDR3 length equals 18 residues. The trim removed 4 bases at V and 1 base at J, leaving 15 bases unmatched. CDR1 is SNHLY, CDR2 FYNNEI, per germline. CDR3 protein: CASSVGSGGRRFQETQYF. The CDR3 nucleotides are TGTGCCAGCAGTGTGGGAAGTGGCGGGAGACGATTCCAAGAGACCCAGTACTTC.

The rearrangement links TRBV29-1 to TRBJ2-1, with D perhaps TRBD2 (6 bases). Germline CDR1 reads SQVTM; CDR2 reads ANQGSEA. The CDR3 has 15 residues. The germline V and J ends were trimmed by 6 bases and 0 bases, with 15 bases remaining between them. The CDR3 region is CSVWDSPNSYNEQFF. DNA of the CDR3: TGCAGCGTCTGGGACTCCCCCAACTCCTACAATGAGCAGTTCTTC.

The V and J genes are TRBV27 and TRBJ2-2; 8 bases map to TRBD1. CDR1 and CDR2 from the germline V gene are MNHEY and SMNVEV (reference sequence). With 8 bases clipped from V and 5 bases from J, the junction kept 19 bases outside the gene matches. This CDR3 contains 18 residues. The CDR3 DNA is TGTGCCAGCGCCAAGGACAGGGATTCGGTGAGAGGTACCGGGGAGCTGTTTTTT. Translated: CASAKDRDSVRGTGELFF.

The chain recombines TRBV29-1 with TRBJ1-3, with D possibly matching TRBD1 (5 bases). The germline V gene encodes CDR1 SQVTM and CDR2 ANQGSEA. This CDR3 is built from 13 residues. Between the trimmed V and J ends, which lost 2 bases and 2 bases, there was a span of 7 bases. DNA for the CDR3: TGCAGCGTTGAAAAGGGGACTGGAAACACCATATATTTT. The encoded protein is CSVEKGTGNTIYF.

In DNA, the CDR3 is TGTGCCATCAGTGGGGACAGGGGAAATGAAAAACTGTTTTTT. Translating it yields CAISGDRGNEKLFF. The rearrangement links TRBV10-3 to TRBJ1-4; 10 positions match TRBD1. V shed 4 bases, J shed 5 bases, and the junction held 1 base outside the gene matches. The germline V gene encodes CDR1 ENHRY and CDR2 SYGVKD. This CDR3 has 14 residues.

The J gene is TRBJ1-3, the V gene TRBV11-2, with D maybe TRBD1 (5 bases). This CDR3 comprises 16 residues. Trimming left V 2 bases short and J 2 bases short, with 13 bases between. Germline CDR1 reads SGHAT; CDR2 reads FQNNGV. The CDR3 sequence: CASSLLFPGAGNTIYF. The CDR3 nucleotides are TGTGCCAGCAGCTTACTTTTCCCGGGGGCTGGAAACACCATATATTTT.

This clone was picked up one time. At one of its ends the junction is not consistent with the germline gene, which may arise from a read error. This rearrangement joins TRBV7-9 to TRBJ2-7; tentatively, D is TRBD2 (5 bases). CDR1 and CDR2 (germline): SEHNR, FQNEAQ (reference sequence). The CDR3 is 16 amino acids. DNA of the CDR3: TGTTCCAGCAGCCCCACCGGACTTAACCCGCCCTACGAGCAGTACTTC. Its protein is CSSSPTGLNPPYEQYF.

This chain connects TRBV7-6 to TRBJ1-1; a possible D gene is TRBD1 (6 bases). V was cut by 1 base and J by 0 bases, with 6 bases left in between. Looked up from germline, CDR1 is SGHVS and CDR2 is FNYEAQ. The CDR3 has 14 residues. The CDR3 DNA follows: TGTGCCAGCAGCTTAGGGACAGTGAACACTGAAGCTTTCTTT. Translation gives CASSLGTVNTEAFF.

Regarding this clone: The identical CDR3 is also encoded by other nucleotide sequences in the sample. This chain connects TRBV5-1 to TRBJ2-2, with unresolved D. Germline CDR1 and CDR2: SGHRS and YFSETQ. The V end lost 0 bases, the J end lost 4 bases, and 7 bases lay between the germline ends. The CDR3 sequence is 14 residues long. CDR3 in amino acids: CASSLGGGTGELFF. For the CDR3, the DNA is TGCGCCAGCAGCTTGGGAGGTGGCACCGGGGAGCTGTTTTTT. The full variable domain, with the rest looked up from reference TRBV5-1 and TRBJ2-2, is KAGVTQTPRYLIKTRGQQVTLSCSPISGHRSVSWYQQTPGQGLQFLFEYFSETQRNKGNFPGRFSGRQFSNSRSEMNVSTLELGDSALYLCASSLGGGTGELFFGEGSRLTVL.

CDR3 nucleotides: TGTGCCAGCAGCCCCACGCCGGTTAGCAATCAGCCCCAGCATTTT. Translated: CASSPTPVSNQPQHF. The chain combines TRBV9 with TRBJ1-5; no clear D. V dropped 4 bases and J dropped 0 bases, with 11 bases sitting between them. The CDR3 runs to 15 residues. Germline assignment: CDR1 SGDLS and CDR2 YYNGEE.

The chain joins TRBV28 to TRBJ1-1, with D unresolved. The CDR3 consists of 15 residues. Germline V gene lookup returns CDR1 MDHEN and CDR2 SYDVKM. V gave up 6 bases and J gave up 0 bases, with 14 bases separating them. The CDR3 region has the DNA TGTGCCAGCAGCCTTGTGGGGAGGGTGAACACTGAAGCTTTCTTT. This gives the protein CASSLVGRVNTEAFF.

This clone was seen only a few times. The rearrangement uses TRBV19 and TRBJ1-5; maybe TRBD1 (6 bases). Trimming removed 2 bases at V and 0 bases at J, with 8 bases between. The CDR3 contains 15 residues. The germline V gene has CDR1 LNHDA and CDR2 SQIVND (reference sequence). CDR3 sequence (DNA): TGTGCCAGTAGTATACAGGGGCTTAGCAATCAGCCCCAGCATTTT. Translating gives CASSIQGLSNQPQHF.

The V call is TRBV6-5, the J call TRBJ1-4; 7 nucleotides match TRBD1. From germline, CDR1 is MNHEY and CDR2 SVGAGI. The CDR3 spans 15 residues. V trimming: 8 bases; J trimming: 4 bases; junction bases outside the gene matches: 10. Here the CDR3 DNA reads TGTGCCAGCGCATACTCCCGGGACAGTAATGAAAAACTGTTTTTT. Protein: CASAYSRDSNEKLFF.

J is TRBJ2-7 and V is TRBV5-1; TRBD1 aligns across 9 bases. J was trimmed by 5 bases and V by 4 bases; bases with no gene match: 7. CDR1 is SGHRS and CDR2 is YFSETQ in the germline V gene. The CDR3 extends over 14 amino acids. CDR3 region: CASSEQGQGHEQYF. CDR3 DNA: TGCGCCAGCAGCGAACAGGGACAGGGCCACGAGCAGTACTTC.

The chain employs TRBV28 and TRBJ2-7; 7 nucleotides match TRBD1. V trimming: 4 bases; J trimming: 6 bases; junction bases outside the gene matches: 9. This CDR3 spans 14 amino acids. Germline assignment: CDR1 MDHEN and CDR2 SYDVKM. CDR3 DNA: TGTGCCAGCAGTTCCACAGGGGTCCAAAGCGAGCAGTACTTC. Protein product: CASSSTGVQSEQYF. Drawing the rest from reference TRBV28 and TRBJ2-7, the complete variable domain is DVKVTQSSRYLVKRTGEKVFLECVQDMDHENMFWYRQDPGLGLRLIYFSYDVKMKEKGDIPEGYSVSREKKERFSLILESASTNQTSMYLCASSSTGVQSEQYFGPGTRLTVT.

The chain combines TRBV5-5 with TRBJ1-1; 7 nucleotides align to TRBD1. J lost 5 bases, V lost 2 bases, and 6 bases had no gene match. The CDR3 extends over 14 amino acids. Germline V gene lookup returns CDR1 SGHKS and CDR2 YYEKEE (reference sequence). The CDR3 DNA reads TGTGCCAGCAGCTTCTTACAGGGGATAACTGAAGCTTTCTTT. The encoded protein is CASSFLQGITEAFF.

The V call is TRBV29-1, the J call TRBJ2-5; D perhaps matches TRBD2 (6 bases). The CDR3 covers 12 residues. The V end lost 3 bases, the J end lost 5 bases, and 10 bases lay between the germline ends. Germline CDR1 is SQVTM and CDR2 is ANQGSEA. CDR3 residues: CSVDLGRETQYF. CDR3 DNA: TGCAGCGTTGATCTGGGGAGGGAGACCCAGTACTTC.

This clone turned up a few times. The rearrangement links TRBV7-2 to TRBJ2-1, with TRBD2 identical over 8 bases. The V segment lost 3 bases and the J segment 9 bases; nucleotides outside the gene matches: 10. CDR3 length: 15 amino acids. CDR1 SGHTA and CDR2 FQGNSA come from the germline V gene. CDR3: CASSLGSGRNSEQFF. The CDR3 DNA sequence: TGTGCCAGCAGCTTGGGAAGCGGGAGAAACAGTGAGCAGTTCTTC.

Comments on this clone: Other DNA sequences in the sample encode the same CDR3. The V gene is TRBV28, the J gene TRBJ1-2; D possibly corresponds to TRBD1 (5 bases). V lost 7 bases and J lost 2, with 11 bases in between. The germline gives CDR1 MDHEN, CDR2 SYDVKM. The CDR3 consists of 13 residues. The DNA of the CDR3 is TGTGCCAGCAAAGGAGGGGCGAACTATGGCTACACCTTC. Translated, it gives CASKGGANYGYTF.